This T cell receptor beta chain was recorded in a study of blood T cell repertoires in COVID-19. Authors' methods: Using reference gene primer amplification, nucleated cell counts were estimated. Sequenced by immunoSEQ multiplex PCR; TCRdb stores in-frame clones only, minus some. V and J calls and clone size are given by that table; D and trimming were obtained from the DNA. This table has about 360,000 clones, nearly 90% appearing once. The V end was cut by 3 bases, the J end by 1 base, with 7 bases between. The CDR3 extends over 13 amino acids. The sequenced material came from PBMCs or T cells enriched from blood (not recorded which). The gene calls are TRBV12-3 or TRBV12-4 and TRBJ2-7; perhaps TRBD2 as D (6 bases). The TCR was taken from a middle-aged woman with acute COVID-19. CDR3 coding DNA: TGTGCCAGCAGTTTGCGGGGTTCCTACGAGCAGTACTTC. Protein product: CASSLRGSYEQYF.